The TCR beta chain described here comes from a study of OX40 agonist ivuxolimab in advanced cancers. About the research overall: One hepatocellular carcinoma and two cutaneous melanoma patients partially responded. Points from the study as a whole: Partly responding patients at 0.1-3.0 mg/kg showed some of the smallest clonal expansion.

A history of autoimmune disease or systemic immunosuppression excluded patients. On cycle 4 day 1 and cycle 7 day 1, as well as at baseline, blood was sampled. Using immunoSEQ multiplex PCR, the repertoire was profiled, and TCRdb retains in-frame clones only, with some absent. The sample includes approximately 13,000 clones, roughly 88% seen only once; the top ten take under 45%. V dropped 0 bases and J dropped 8 bases, with 12 bases sitting between them. CDR1 and CDR2 (germline): SGHRS, YFSETQ. CDR3 length equals 14 residues. Points on this clone: Its matching antigen is unknown.

The TCR sequence derives from an adult with an advanced solid tumor such as melanoma, head and neck, liver or kidney cancer. Source: CD4+ or CD8+ T cells sorted from blood, taken in a trial of the OX40 agonist ivuxolimab. The rearrangement links TRBV5-1 to TRBJ2-1; no clear D. CDR3 bases: TGCGCCAGCAGCTTGGAACCAATAAGGGATGAGCAGTTCTTC. Protein: CASSLEPIRDEQFF.